This TCR beta chain was sequenced for a study of T cells in Graves' hyperthyroidism and ophthalmopathy. This CDR3 is built from 19 residues. The V gene's germline CDR1 is LNHDA and CDR2 SQIVND (reference sequence). Trimming took 7 bases from V and 0 from J; bases not matched to a gene: 17. In making diagnoses, clinical symptoms, serum thyroxine and TRAb, thyroid ultrasound and orbital computed tomography were all used. Template material for amplifying TCR beta CDR3 regions consisted of RNA transcripts. Using the HTBI primer set, a first-round RT-PCR was run on the TCR CDR3. TCRdb itself ran the multiplex PCR reads through MiXCR, one entry per CDR3 protein. The top ten hold less than 4.5% of the sample, which has fewer than 700,000 distinct CDR3 sequences, about a sixth seen once.

The origin of this receptor is a young woman with Graves' hyperthyroidism. Sample: blood. The genes are TRBV19 and TRBJ1-3; 8 bases map to TRBD1. CDR3 bases: TGTGCCAGTACTTCCACCGGGACAGGACGATTCTCCTCTGGAAACACCATATATTTT. Translating gives CASTSTGTGRFSSGNTIYF.